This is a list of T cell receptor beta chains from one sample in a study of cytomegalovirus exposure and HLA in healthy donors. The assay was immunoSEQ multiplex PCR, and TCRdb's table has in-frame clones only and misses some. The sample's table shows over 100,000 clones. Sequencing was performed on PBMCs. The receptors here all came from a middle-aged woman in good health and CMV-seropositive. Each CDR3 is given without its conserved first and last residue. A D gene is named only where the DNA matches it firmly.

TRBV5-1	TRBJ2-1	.	ASSLGSSYNEQF
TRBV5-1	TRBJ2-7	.	ASSPGRGTYEQY
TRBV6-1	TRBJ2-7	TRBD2	ASSGLAGVWYEQY
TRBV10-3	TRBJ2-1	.	AISSGGSYNEQF
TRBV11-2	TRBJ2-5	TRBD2	ASSLVLAGGYETQY
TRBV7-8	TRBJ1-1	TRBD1	ASSVQGAGAF
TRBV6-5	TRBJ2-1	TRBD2	ASSSGRGNEQF
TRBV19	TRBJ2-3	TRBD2	ASTKVSGRANVTDTQY
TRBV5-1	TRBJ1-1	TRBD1	ASSFGTGDTEAF
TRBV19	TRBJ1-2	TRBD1	ASSTGTGESYGYT
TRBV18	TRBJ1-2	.	ASSPVQANGYT